Presented here are 5 T cell receptor beta chains from one specimen sequenced in a study of CD8 T cells in ankylosing spondylitis listed by TCRdb under 2017. The library was made by 5' RACE. Data came from an Illumina HiSeq 2500. TCRdb itself trimmed the public reads at Q25 with fastp, ran MiXCR and retained productive beta chains. Entries are consolidated by CDR3 protein sequence, retaining the most common genes and DNA. This sample is represented by about 750,000 distinct CDR3 sequences; 19% of them were singletons. Of the sample, under 20% falls within the top ten clones. Their antigen targets remain unknown. The study at large found these results: A TCR beta motif of about 8 highly homologous amino acid variants appeared characteristic of blood from ankylosing spondylitis patients.

Sample: blood, either unsorted or a sorted T cell fraction (not recorded which). The origin of the receptors is a male donor with ankylosing spondylitis.

The chain carries TRBV12-3 or TRBV12-4 and TRBJ2-2; 12 bases align to TRBD2. V shed 6 bases, J shed 5 bases, and the junction held 4 bases outside the gene matches. The CDR3 totals 15 residues. The CDR3 sequence is CASRGLAGLTGELFF. The CDR3 DNA reads as TGTGCCAGCAGGGGACTAGCGGGTTTAACCGGGGAGCTGTTTTTT.

V gene TRBV28 combines with J gene TRBJ2-7, with D unclear. Germline CDR1 and CDR2: MDHEN and SYDVKM. The CDR3 runs to 13 residues. V gave up 5 bases and J gave up 1 base, with 9 bases separating them. CDR3 DNA: TGTGCCAGCAGTAAGGACGCTTCCTACGAGCAGTACTTC. Translating it yields CASSKDASYEQYF.

This clonotype occurred a few times. Written as DNA, the CDR3 is TGCAGCGTTGGGGCTCCCCAAACGGCAGATACGCAGTATTTT. It translates to CSVGAPQTADTQYF. The chain combines TRBV29-1 with TRBJ2-3; D is ambiguous. The CDR3 contains 14 residues. V was shortened by 4 bases and J by 4 bases, with 15 bases between the two germline ends. CDR1 SQVTM and CDR2 ANQGSEA come from the germline V gene.

This rearrangement joins TRBV13 to TRBJ2-1, with D perhaps given as TRBD1 or TRBD2 (6 bases each). Trimming took off 10 bases at V and 3 bases at J, with 16 bases between the two ends. CDR1 is PRHDT and CDR2 is FYEKMQ in the germline V gene (reference sequence). The CDR3 has 14 amino acids. CDR3 coding DNA: TGTGCCATCGGTGGGGGCGGGGACTACAATGAGCAGTTCTTC. It translates to CAIGGGGDYNEQFF.

This clonotype was detected a few times. The J gene is TRBJ2-1, the V gene TRBV5-1; 14 nucleotides agree with TRBD2. The CDR3 has 18 amino acids. The V gene end was trimmed by 6 bases and the J gene end by 0 bases; junction bases not matched to a gene: 8. CDR1 is SGHRS, CDR2 YFSETQ, per germline. DNA of the CDR3: TGCGCCAGCACACGGGGGACTAGCGGGGGAAGCTCCTACAATGAGCAGTTCTTC. This sequence encodes CASTRGTSGGSSYNEQFF.